This T cell receptor beta chain was found in a study of blood T cells in healthy people across ages. Remarks on this clonotype: Compared with germline, one end of the junction differs, possibly owing to a read error.

A second PCR, run for about 7 to 11 cycles, used a sample-barcoded 5' primer plus a J-beta primer mix. Via MiXCR, TCRdb re-called the 5' RACE reads, giving one row per CDR3 protein. The sample carries 1.5 million to 2 million distinct CDR3 sequences, around 35% recorded once. The clonotype was recovered from a woman in her twenties or thirties in good health. The sample was blood.

CDR3 DNA sequence: TGCGCCAGCAGCTTGAGTCCGGACCTCTATGGCCACACCTTC. Amino acid sequence: CASSLSPDLYGHTF. The chain uses TRBV5-1 and TRBJ1-2; D is unresolved. CDR1 and CDR2 (germline): SGHRS, YFSETQ. The CDR3 runs 14 residues.